This TCR beta chain came from a study of T cell responses to AZD1222 COVID-19 vaccine. Comments on this clone: Antigen: not known.

Study-wide findings and caveats: Seropositivity was recorded at baseline in only 6 or 7 AZD1222 recipients.

TCRdb's table, derived via immunoSEQ multiplex PCR, lists solely in-frame clones and lacks some. The table has around 150,000 clones, roughly 82% seen once. Trimming removed 5 bases from V and 6 bases from J, with 13 bases in between. Germline lookup yields CDR1 LNHDA and CDR2 SQIVND (reference sequence). The CDR3 has 13 residues. The chain uses TRBV19 and TRBJ1-2; D gene uncertain. This material consisted of peripheral blood, taken on day 0 of AZD1222 vaccination. The TCR sequence derives from an adult in good health. CDR3 in amino acids: CASSPPSHNGYTF. The CDR3 coding sequence is TGTGCCAGTAGTCCGCCCTCTCATAATGGCTACACCTTC.